The clone carrying this T cell receptor (beta chain) is deemed medium-sized (0.01 to 0.1%). It was autoimmune disease history or systemic immunosuppression that excluded patients. The protocol was immunoSEQ multiplex PCR, while the TCRdb copy is restricted to in-frame clones and leaves out a portion. The table lists about 62,000 clones, 80% to 90% of them singletons. These data originate in a study of OX40 agonist ivuxolimab in advanced cancers. Across the whole study: Three patients, one with hepatocellular carcinoma and two with cutaneous melanoma, achieved partial responses.

The source of this sequence is an adult with an advanced solid tumor such as melanoma, head and neck, liver or kidney cancer. This specimen was CD4+ or CD8+ T cells sorted from blood, taken in a trial of the OX40 agonist ivuxolimab.

The CDR3 spells CASSSHRKRDEKLFF. CDR3 in DNA: TGTGCCAGCAGCTCCCACAGGAAGAGAGATGAAAAACTGTTTTTT. This sequence joins TRBV5-6 and TRBJ1-4; tentative D call: TRBD1 (5 bases). This CDR3 comprises 15 residues. CDR1 SGHDT and CDR2 YYEEEE come from the germline V gene. Between the trimmed V and J ends, which lost 3 bases and 6 bases, there was a span of 15 bases.